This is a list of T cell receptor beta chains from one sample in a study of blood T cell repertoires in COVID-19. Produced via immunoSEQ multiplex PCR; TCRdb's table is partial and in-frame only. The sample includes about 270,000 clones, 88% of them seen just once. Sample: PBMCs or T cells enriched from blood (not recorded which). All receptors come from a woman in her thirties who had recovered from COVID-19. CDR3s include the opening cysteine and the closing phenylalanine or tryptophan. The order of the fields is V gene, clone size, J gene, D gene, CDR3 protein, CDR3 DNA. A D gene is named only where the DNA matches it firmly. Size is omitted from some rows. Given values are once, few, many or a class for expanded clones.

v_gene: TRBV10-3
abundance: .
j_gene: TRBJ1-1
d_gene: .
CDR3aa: CAISEISQGEAFF
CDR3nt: TGTGCCATCAGTGAGATTTCCCAGGGCGAAGCTTTCTTT

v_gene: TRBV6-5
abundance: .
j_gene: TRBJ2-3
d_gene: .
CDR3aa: CASSYLGAGDTQYF
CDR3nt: TGTGCCAGCAGTTACTTAGGGGCTGGAGATACGCAGTATTTT

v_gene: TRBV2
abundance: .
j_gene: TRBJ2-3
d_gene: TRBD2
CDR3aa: CASGGTSGGLTTTDTQYF
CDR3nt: TGTGCCAGCGGTGGGACTAGCGGGGGCCTCACCACTACAGATACGCAGTATTTT

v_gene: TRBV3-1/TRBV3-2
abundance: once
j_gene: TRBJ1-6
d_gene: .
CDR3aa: CASSQDYYGSLYNSPLHF
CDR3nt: TGTGCCAGCAGCCAAGATTATTACGGGAGTCTCTATAATTCACCCCTCCACTTT

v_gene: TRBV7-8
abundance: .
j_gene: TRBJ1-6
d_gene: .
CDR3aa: CASSLERRRVPSYNSPLHF
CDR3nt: TGTGCCAGCAGCTTGGAGAGGCGGCGGGTCCCGTCCTATAATTCACCCCTCCACTTT

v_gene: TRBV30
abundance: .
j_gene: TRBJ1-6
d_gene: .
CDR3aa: CAWSSLTGSVSPLHF
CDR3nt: TGTGCCTGGAGCTCCTTAACAGGGAGTGTTTCACCCCTCCACTTT

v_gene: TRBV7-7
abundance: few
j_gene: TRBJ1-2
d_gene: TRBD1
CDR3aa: CASSLALRDRSYGYTF
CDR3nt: TGTGCCAGCAGCTTAGCGCTCAGGGACAGGAGCTATGGCTACACCTTC

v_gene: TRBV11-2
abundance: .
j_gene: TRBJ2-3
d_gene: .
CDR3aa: CASSLGDYTDTQYF
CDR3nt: TGTGCCAGCAGCTTGGGAGACTACACAGATACGCAGTATTTT

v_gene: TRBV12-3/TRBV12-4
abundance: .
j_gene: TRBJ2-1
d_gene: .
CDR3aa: CASMRSGNEQFF
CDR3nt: TGTGCCAGCATGCGGAGCGGCAATGAGCAGTTCTTC

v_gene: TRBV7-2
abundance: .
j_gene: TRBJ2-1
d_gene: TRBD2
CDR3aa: CASSSTTSGGYNEQFF
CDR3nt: TGTGCCAGCAGCTCAACGACTAGCGGGGGGTACAATGAGCAGTTCTTC

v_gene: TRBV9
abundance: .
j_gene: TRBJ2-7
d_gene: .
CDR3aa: CASSVTGWSYEQYF
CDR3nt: TGTGCCAGCAGCGTAACGGGGTGGTCCTACGAGCAGTACTTC

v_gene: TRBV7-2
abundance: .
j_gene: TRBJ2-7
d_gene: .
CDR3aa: CASSLSGALEQYF
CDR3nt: TGTGCCAGCAGCTTAAGTGGGGCGTTGGAGCAGTACTTC

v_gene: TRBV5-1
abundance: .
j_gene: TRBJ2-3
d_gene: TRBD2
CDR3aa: CASSIGTSVDTQYF
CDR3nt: TGCGCCAGCAGCATCGGGACTAGCGTAGATACGCAGTATTTT

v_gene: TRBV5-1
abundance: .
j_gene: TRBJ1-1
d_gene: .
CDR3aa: CASSLVSANTEAFF
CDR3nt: TGCGCCAGCAGCTTGGTCAGCGCGAACACTGAAGCTTTCTTT

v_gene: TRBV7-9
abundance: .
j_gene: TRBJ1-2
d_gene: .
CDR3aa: CASSLTQANGYTF
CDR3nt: TGTGCCAGCAGCTTAACACAGGCTAATGGCTACACCTTC

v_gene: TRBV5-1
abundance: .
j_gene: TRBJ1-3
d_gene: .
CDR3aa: CASSLERLHSGNTIYF
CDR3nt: TGCGCCAGCAGCTTGGAGAGGTTACACTCTGGAAACACCATATATTTT

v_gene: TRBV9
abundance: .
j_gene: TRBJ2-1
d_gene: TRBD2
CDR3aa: CASSVLAGGYNEQFF
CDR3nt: TGTGCCAGCAGCGTATTAGCGGGAGGCTACAATGAGCAGTTCTTC

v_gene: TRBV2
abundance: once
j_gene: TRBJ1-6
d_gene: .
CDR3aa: CASTTGNSSPLHF
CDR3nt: TGTGCCAGCACCACGGGTAATTCGTCACCCCTCCACTTT

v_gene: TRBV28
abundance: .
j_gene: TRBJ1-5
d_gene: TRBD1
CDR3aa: CASSFAGGFNQPQHF
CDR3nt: TGTGCCAGCAGTTTTGCAGGGGGATTCAATCAGCCCCAGCATTTT

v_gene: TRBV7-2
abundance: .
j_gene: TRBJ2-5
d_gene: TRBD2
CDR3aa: CASSLRSGLRSETQYF
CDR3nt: TGTGCCAGCAGCCTTCGATCGGGACTAAGGTCAGAGACCCAGTACTTC

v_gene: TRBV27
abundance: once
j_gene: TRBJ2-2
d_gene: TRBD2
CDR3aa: CASSLALGGKRDTGELFF
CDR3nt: TGTGCCAGCAGTTTGGCCTTGGGGGGGAAAAGGGACACCGGGGAGCTGTTTTTT

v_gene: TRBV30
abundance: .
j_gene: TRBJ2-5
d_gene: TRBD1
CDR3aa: CAWKQGAQETQYF
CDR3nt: TGTGCCTGGAAACAGGGGGCGCAGGAGACCCAGTACTTC

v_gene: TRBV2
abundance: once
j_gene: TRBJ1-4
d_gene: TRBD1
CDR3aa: CASSWDRQDEKLFF
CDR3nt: TGTGCCAGCAGCTGGGACAGGCAAGATGAAAAACTGTTTTTT

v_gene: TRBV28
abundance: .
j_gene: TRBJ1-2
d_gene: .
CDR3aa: CASNPAGFGYTF
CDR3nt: TGTGCCAGCAATCCCGCGGGGTTTGGCTACACCTTC

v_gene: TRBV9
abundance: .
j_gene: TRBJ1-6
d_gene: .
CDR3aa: CASSVDPQGNNSPLHF
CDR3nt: TGTGCCAGCAGCGTAGACCCGCAGGGCAATAATTCACCCCTCCACTTT

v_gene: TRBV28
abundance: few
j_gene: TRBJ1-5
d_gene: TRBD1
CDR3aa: CAGQDPHQPQHF
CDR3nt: TGTGCGGGACAGGACCCACATCAGCCCCAGCATTTT

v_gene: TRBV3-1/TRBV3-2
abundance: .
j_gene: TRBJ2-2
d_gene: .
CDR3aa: CASSPGNTRTGELFF
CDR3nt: TGTGCCAGCAGCCCCGGGAACACACGCACCGGGGAGCTGTTTTTT

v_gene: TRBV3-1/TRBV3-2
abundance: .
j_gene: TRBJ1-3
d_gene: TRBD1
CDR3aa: CASSHGTEPSSSGNTIYF
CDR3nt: TGTGCCAGCAGCCACGGGACAGAGCCCTCGAGCTCTGGAAACACCATATATTTT

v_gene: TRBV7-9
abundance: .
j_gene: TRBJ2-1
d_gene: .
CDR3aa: CASSLVADEQFF
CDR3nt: TGTGCCAGCAGCTTAGTAGCAGATGAGCAGTTCTTC

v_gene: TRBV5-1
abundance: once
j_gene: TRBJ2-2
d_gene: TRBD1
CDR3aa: CASSGQGVTGELFF
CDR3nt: TGCGCCAGCAGCGGCCAGGGGGTCACCGGGGAGCTGTTTTTT

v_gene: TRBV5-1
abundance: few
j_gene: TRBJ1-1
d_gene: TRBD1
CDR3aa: CASSPGTGGAGTEAFF
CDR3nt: TGCGCCAGCAGCCCCGGGACAGGGGGCGCGGGAACTGAAGCTTTCTTT

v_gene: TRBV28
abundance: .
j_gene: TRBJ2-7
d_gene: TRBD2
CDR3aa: CASRTSGDSYEQYF
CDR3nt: TGTGCCAGCCGTACTAGCGGGGACTCCTACGAGCAGTACTTC

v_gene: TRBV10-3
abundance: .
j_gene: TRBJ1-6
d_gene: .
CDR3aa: CAITTGFNSPLHF
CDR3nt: TGTGCCATCACGACAGGTTTTAATTCACCCCTCCACTTT

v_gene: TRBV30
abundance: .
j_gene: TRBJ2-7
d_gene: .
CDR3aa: CAWSATSYEQYF
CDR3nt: TGTGCCTGGAGTGCAACTAGTTACGAGCAGTACTTC

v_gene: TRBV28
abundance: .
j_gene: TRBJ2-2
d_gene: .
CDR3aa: CASSLSGGTGELFF
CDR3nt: TGTGCCAGCAGTTTGTCAGGGGGGACCGGGGAGCTGTTTTTT

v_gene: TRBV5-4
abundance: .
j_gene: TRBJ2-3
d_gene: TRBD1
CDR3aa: CASSHRGSSTDTQYF
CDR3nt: TGTGCCAGCAGCCACAGGGGGTCTAGCACAGATACGCAGTATTTT

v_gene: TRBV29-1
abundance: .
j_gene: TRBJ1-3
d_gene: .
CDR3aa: CSVDVTGISGNTIYF
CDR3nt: TGCAGCGTTGACGTAACAGGGATCTCTGGAAACACCATATATTTT

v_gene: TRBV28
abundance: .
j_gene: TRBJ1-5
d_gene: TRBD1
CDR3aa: CASRGTGGQPQHF
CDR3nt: TGTGCCAGCAGGGGTACAGGGGGTCAGCCCCAGCATTTT

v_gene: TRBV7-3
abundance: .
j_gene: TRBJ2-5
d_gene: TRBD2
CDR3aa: CASSSGLAGGGETQYF
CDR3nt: TGTGCCAGCAGCTCGGGACTAGCGGGAGGTGGGGAGACCCAGTACTTC

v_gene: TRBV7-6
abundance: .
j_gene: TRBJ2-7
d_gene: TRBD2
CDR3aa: CASSQTSGRGNEQYF
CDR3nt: TGTGCCAGCAGTCAAACTAGCGGGAGAGGAAACGAGCAGTACTTC

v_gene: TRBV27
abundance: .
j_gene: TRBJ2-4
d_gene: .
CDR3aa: CASSLRQGNIQYF
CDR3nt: TGTGCCAGCAGTTTAAGGCAGGGTAACATTCAGTACTTC

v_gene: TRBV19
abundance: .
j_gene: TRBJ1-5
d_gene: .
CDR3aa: CASSTPAGRTGPGNQPQHF
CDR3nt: TGTGCCAGTAGTACACCCGCCGGTCGGACTGGGCCGGGGAATCAGCCCCAGCATTTT